The 5 T cell receptor beta chains below all came from one sample that was sequenced in a study of Graves' ophthalmopathy and Graves' hyperthyroidism. As the template, RNA transcripts were used to amplify TCR beta CDR3 regions. HTBI primers were used in a first-round RT-PCR, which preceded a second-round multiplex PCR. One entry per CDR3 protein results from TCRdb running MiXCR on the multiplex PCR reads. This repertoire shows around 470,000 distinct CDR3 sequences, around an eighth found once; its top ten account for 8% to 10%. Sequencing was done on a sample of blood. These receptors came from a woman in her 30s with Graves' ophthalmopathy.

This clonotype was seen more than once but under ten times. The junction does not match germline at one end; this may be a read error. The chain couples TRBV18 to TRBJ2-2, with 9 bases fitting TRBD1. The CDR3 consists of 15 residues. The germline V gene has CDR1 KGHSH and CDR2 LQKENI. The CDR3 region is CASSPQGAETGELFF. The CDR3 region has the DNA TGTGCCAGCTCTCCACAGGGGGCAGAAACCGGGGAGCTGTTTTTT.

This chain links TRBV25-1 with TRBJ1-1; TRBD1 might be the D (5 bases). Looked up from germline, CDR1 is MGHDK and CDR2 is SYGVNS. CDR3 length equals 14 residues. V shed 4 bases and J shed 0 bases, with 9 bases lying between them. The CDR3 is CASSAEGLNTEAFF. The CDR3 DNA follows: TGTGCCAGCAGTGCGGAGGGGTTGAACACTGAAGCTTTCTTT.

This chain links TRBV5-1 with TRBJ2-7; D possibly corresponds to TRBD2 (6 bases). The CDR3 sequence is 15 residues long. Germline V gene data show CDR1 as SGHRS and CDR2 as YFSETQ. Trimming cost V 4 bases and J 4 bases, with 18 bases left between them. The CDR3 spells CASSLGPGDAYEQYF. In nucleotides, the CDR3 is TGCGCCAGCAGCCTGGGACCGGGGGACGCTTACGAGCAGTACTTC.

This clonotype was observed many times. This chain uses TRBV19 with TRBJ1-1; weak D call: TRBD1 (6 bases). The CDR3 runs to 15 residues. V lost 5 bases and J 0 bases, leaving 13 bases between the germline ends. Germline assignment: CDR1 LNHDA and CDR2 SQIVND (reference sequence). CDR3 coding DNA: TGTGCCAGTAGTCGACAGGCGCTAATGAACACTGAAGCTTTCTTT. Translation: CASSRQALMNTEAFF.

This clonotype was detected a few times. The CDR3: CASSGTSGSISQYF. Here the CDR3 DNA reads TGTGCCAGCAGCGGGACTAGCGGCAGTATATCCCAGTACTTC. V usage is TRBV25-1 and J usage is TRBJ2-5; 11 bases agree with TRBD2. This CDR3 is 14 amino acids long. V lost 6 bases and J lost 9; bases outside the gene matches: 9. CDR1 is MGHDK, CDR2 SYGVNS, per germline.